These 16 T cell receptor beta chains originate from one sample sequenced in a study of tissue T cells after allogeneic stem cell transplantation. Sequenced by immunoSEQ multiplex PCR; TCRdb stores in-frame clones only, minus some. Altogether about 8,200 clones are present, less than 45% being singletons, with the ten largest covering under 2.5%. The time point is: mouse harvest day 7 after allogeneic transplant. The graft held 10^6 splenic CD5+ T cells and 10^7 T-cell-depleted bone marrow cells. Sample: skin. All receptors derive from a female BALB/c mouse given C57BL/6 T cells with graft-versus-host disease after an allogeneic hematopoietic cell transplant.

Regarding this clone: Germline and genes here are mouse. From the germline J gene comes the end of the CDR3, since the read stops 1 residue before it. The chain joins TRBV12-2 to TRBJ1-4; D gene uncertain. The V and J ends lost 4 bases and 5 bases respectively, with 10 bases between them. Germline lookup yields CDR1 SGHLS and CDR2 HYDKME. The CDR3 is made up of 13 amino acids. Here the CDR3 reads CASSPGPNERLFF. The CDR3 bases that were read are TGTGCCAGCTCCCCCGGGCCGAACGAAAGATTATTT.

This clone was seen a few times. Gene names and germline match the mouse. The CDR3 goes on 1 residue after the read ends, and that part is filled in from the germline J gene. The chain combines TRBV3 with TRBJ1-1; 8 nucleotides match TRBD1. CDR3 size: 14 residues. V was pared by 5 bases and J by 1 base, with 3 bases of the junction left unmatched. The germline gives CDR1 SNHLY, CDR2 FYNGKV (reference sequence). The CDR3 reads CASSVQGGNTEVFF. The DNA read from the CDR3 is TGTGCCAGCAGCGTACAGGGGGGAAACACAGAAGTCTTC.

Details on this clone: Gene names follow the mouse nomenclature. The CDR3 extends 1 residue past the end of the read, so its final part is completed from the germline J gene. The rearrangement links TRBV12-2 to TRBJ2-2; the D gene could be TRBD1 or TRBD2 (6 bases each). The ends were cut back, 0 bases at V and 0 bases at J, with 10 bases in the middle. CDR3 length equals 16 residues. CDR1 and CDR2 from the germline V gene are SGHLS and HYDKME. The CDR3 reads CASSLGRGANTGQLYF. Incomplete CDR3 DNA: TGTGCCAGCTCTCTCGGTAGGGGGGCAAACACCGGGCAGCTCTAC. The full variable domain, with the rest looked up from reference TRBV12-2 and TRBJ2-2, is NSGVVQSPRYIIKGKGERSILKCIPISGHLSVAWYQQTQGQELKFFIQHYDKMERDKGNLPSRFSVQQFDDYHSEMNMSALELEDSAVYFCASSLGRGANTGQLYFGEGSKLTVL.

Concerning this clone itself: All gene names here are mouse names. From the germline J gene comes the end of the CDR3, since the read stops 1 residue before it. The chain recombines TRBV3 with TRBJ2-7, with a weak D call TRBD1 (6 bases). This CDR3 has 14 amino acids. V was trimmed by 5 bases and J by 0 bases, leaving 11 bases between them. CDR1 SNHLY and CDR2 FYNGKV come from the germline V gene (reference sequence). The part of the CDR3 DNA that was read is TGTGCCAGCAGCCAGGGACAATACTCCTATGAACAGTAC. It yields the protein CASSQGQYSYEQY. In full, the CDR3 is CASSQGQYSYEQYF.

Remarks on this clone: Mouse germline and gene names are used. The read finishes 1 residue shy of the CDR3 end, and the germline J gene is used to complete it. V gene TRBV3 combines with J gene TRBJ1-1; a weak D match, TRBD1 (6 bases). Trimming left V 1 base short and J 9 bases short, with 9 bases between. Germline assignment: CDR1 SNHLY and CDR2 FYNGKV (reference sequence). The CDR3 is 12 amino acids. This chain's CDR3 is CASSLGQGQVFF. Partial CDR3 DNA: TGTGCCAGCAGCTTAGGGCAGGGGCAAGTCTTC.

This clone turned up a few times. Gene names follow the mouse nomenclature. The read stops 1 residue short of the end of the CDR3; the missing end is completed from the germline J gene. The chain recombines TRBV26 with TRBJ1-1, with 10 positions matching TRBD1. V lost 0 bases and J lost 11; bases outside the gene matches: 3. The germline V gene encodes CDR1 KGHPV and CDR2 FQNQEV (reference sequence). This CDR3 comprises 13 residues. CDR3 sequence: CASSLSGTGVVFF. The sequenced part of the CDR3 DNA is TGTGCCAGCAGTCTGTCGGGGACAGGGGTCGTCTTC.

As for this clone: Gene names and germline refer to mouse. Sequencing ends 1 residue short of the CDR3 end; the germline J gene provides the rest. This chain joins TRBV23 and TRBJ1-2; TRBD1, the D gene given by the table, was not confirmed from the DNA. The CDR3 extends over 15 amino acids. CDR1 and CDR2 from the germline V gene are KGHTA and FQNQQP. The CDR3 loop reads CSSSQSTGSNSDYTF. CDR3 DNA (partial): TGCTCCAGCAGTCAATCGACAGGGAGTAACTCCGACTACACC.

A note on this clone: Any gene name here is a mouse gene name. The CDR3 reads CAWSAGGTSAETLYF. The covered CDR3 bases are TGTGCCTGGAGCGCTGGGGGGACTAGTGCAGAAACGCTGTAT. The chain combines TRBV31 with TRBJ2-3, with 8 bases that match TRBD2. The read halts 1 residue ahead of the CDR3 end, with the missing end drawn from the germline J gene. Germline CDR1 is GKSSPN and CDR2 is SITVG. Unmatched junction bases numbered 5, after V lost 3 bases and J lost 0 bases. This CDR3 contains 15 residues.

Note on this clone: The gene symbols are mouse symbols. The sequence runs out 1 residue before the end of the CDR3; the remainder is reconstructed from the germline J gene. The V gene is TRBV21, the J gene TRBJ1-2; TRBD1 matches at 8 bases. TRBV21 is labeled an ORF, and its function is uncertain. V gave up 5 bases and J gave up 3 bases; unmatched junction bases: 2. The CDR3 is 13 amino acids. CDR3 loop: CASSTGGDSDYTF. The sequenced CDR3 bases are TGTGCTAGCAGTACAGGGGGGGACTCCGACTACACC.

This clone was counted a few times. All gene names here are mouse names. The sequenced fragment ends 1 residue before the CDR3 boundary, so the rest is inferred from the germline J gene. The rearrangement links TRBV16 to TRBJ1-1; TRBD1 agrees at 9 bases. With V trimmed by 1 base and J by 1 base, 1 base remained unmatched. Germline loops: CDR1 SGHSA, CDR2 FRNQAP. This CDR3 has 15 amino acids. The CDR3 DNA, read in part, is TGTGCAAGCAGCTTAGTGGGACAGGGGAACACAGAAGTCTTC. Its translation: CASSLVGQGNTEVF. The whole CDR3 protein is CASSLVGQGNTEVFF. Looking up the rest from reference TRBV16 and TRBJ1-1 gives the full variable domain: NAGVIQTPRHKVTGKGQEATLWCEPISGHSAVFWYRQTIVQGLEFLTYFRNQAPIDDSGMPKERFSAQMPNQSHSTLKIQSTQPQDSAVYLCASSLVGQGNTEVFFGKGTRLTVV.

Notes on this clone: Gene names are mouse gene names. The DNA ends 1 residue before the CDR3 does, and the rest of the CDR3 is filled in from the germline J gene. The rearrangement uses TRBV26 and TRBJ2-7, with D unresolved. The germline CDR1 and CDR2 sequences are KGHPV and FQNQEV (reference sequence). The V end lost 2 bases, the J end lost 5 bases, and 4 bases lay between the germline ends. The CDR3 spans 11 residues. The CDR3 protein is CASSLRDEQYF. CDR3 bases read: TGTGCCAGCAGTCTGAGGGATGAACAGTAC. Combining the CDR3 with reference TRBV26 and TRBJ2-7 gives the whole variable domain NSKVIQTPRYLVKGQGQKAKMRCIPEKGHPVVFWYQQNKNNEFKFLINFQNQEVLQQIDMTEKRFSAECPSNSPCSLEIQSSEAGDSALYLCASSLRDEQYFGPGTRLTVL.

For this clone: Gene names and germline match the mouse. The read finishes 1 residue shy of the CDR3 end, and the germline J gene is used to complete it. The gene calls are TRBV5 and TRBJ2-2; 10 bases are shared with TRBD2. CDR1 LGHNA and CDR2 YNLKQL come from the germline V gene (reference sequence). V was clipped by 3 bases and J by 2 bases; unmatched bases: 0. There are 15 residues in the CDR3. The CDR3 sequence is CASSQDWGNTGQLYF. Incomplete CDR3 DNA: TGTGCCAGCAGCCAGGACTGGGGGAACACCGGGCAGCTCTAC.

About this clone: Germline and genes: mouse. From the germline J gene comes the end of the CDR3, since the read stops 1 residue before it. The chain couples TRBV3 to TRBJ2-7, with 12 bases aligning to TRBD2. CDR1 is SNHLY, CDR2 FYNGKV, per germline (reference sequence). The junction had 7 bases not matched to a gene; V was cut back by 6 bases and J by 7 bases. The CDR3 contains 14 residues. The CDR3 bases that were read are TGTGCCAGCAGGAAGACTGGGGGGGCGCGGGAACAGTAC. Protein sequence: CASRKTGGAREQY. In full, the CDR3 is CASRKTGGAREQYF.

There are a few counts of this clone. Gene labels here are mouse ones. The read stops 1 residue short of the end of the CDR3; the missing end is completed from the germline J gene. The chain has TRBV23 and TRBJ1-1. Germline CDR1 reads KGHTA; CDR2 reads FQNQQP. The CDR3 has 13 residues. The CDR3 protein is CSSSHRRNTEVFF. The CDR3 DNA, read in part, is TGCTCCAGCAGTCATAGGAGGAACACAGAAGTCTTC.

Judged by abundance, this clone is medium-sized. Germline and genes: mouse. From the germline J gene comes the end of the CDR3, since the read stops 1 residue before it. This chain connects TRBV13-2 to TRBJ1-2, with D hard to call. CDR1 and CDR2 (germline): NNHNN, SYGAGS (reference sequence). The CDR3 contains 13 residues. V lost 0 bases and J lost 2, with 5 bases in between. CDR3 amino acids: CASGDARNSDYTF. CDR3 DNA (partial): TGTGCCAGCGGTGATGCGCGGAACTCCGACTACACC.

As for this clone: Germline and genes here are mouse. The read terminates 1 residue ahead of where the CDR3 ends, so the germline J gene completes it. The chain links TRBV1 to TRBJ1-6, with D possibly TRBD1 on 6 matching bases. TRBJ1-6 is marked as an open reading frame, function uncertain. The CDR3 is 14 residues long. The V end lost 6 bases, the J end lost 4 bases, and 10 bases lay between the germline ends. Germline V gene sequence: CDR1 NSQYPW, CDR2 LRSPGD (reference sequence). CDR3 sequence: CTCRSQGYNSPLYF. Incomplete CDR3 DNA: TGCACCTGCAGATCACAGGGATATAATTCGCCCCTCTAC.